Each of the 28 T cell receptor beta chains below was sequenced from the same sample in a study of shared clonotypes between healthy human individuals (dated by TCRdb to the early 2020s). For the CD8 naive samples, CD45RO-negative cells were positively selected for CCR7, yielding a CD45RA+CCR7+ population from which TemRA cells were excluded. Library preparation used the immunoSEQ multiplex PCR assay. The immuneACCESS repertoire file appears here via TCRdb, limited to in-frame rearrangements. These files lack a portion of the clones; in checked studies, under half of the deficit traces to unresolved V genes, and the cause of the others is not known. This sample lists 2 million to 2.5 million clones; roughly 95% were detected once. The ten most abundant clones make up roughly 1% of the sample. The sequenced sample consisted of naive CD8+ T cells sorted from blood. The cell subset or site label here, explained by the study, means: CD45RA+CCR7+. These receptors were collected from a man aged 18 to 29 in good health.

The chain is built from TRBV2 and TRBJ1-1, with TRBD1 identical over 9 bases. CDR1 SNHLY and CDR2 FYNNEI come from the germline V gene. The CDR3 consists of 16 residues. Trimming removed 3 bases from V and 2 bases from J; junction bases left unmatched: 7. CDR3 in DNA: TGTGCCAGCAGTGAGCCGCCGGGACAGGGTAACACTGAAGCTTTCTTT. Its translation: CASSEPPGQGNTEAFF.

V is TRBV27 and J is TRBJ1-2, with 9 bases matching TRBD1. V shed 6 bases, J shed 11 bases, and the junction held 13 bases outside the gene matches. The CDR3 is made up of 14 amino acids. CDR1 is MNHEY, CDR2 SMNVEV, per germline (reference sequence). CDR3 bases: TGTGCCAGCAGACGGACAGGGGCCGTCGATCCGTACACCTTC. It translates to CASRRTGAVDPYTF.

J is TRBJ1-2 and V is TRBV19; D is uncertain. Trimming pared 4 bases from V and 6 bases from J, leaving 15 bases between. The CDR3 consists of 14 residues. Looked up from germline, CDR1 is LNHDA and CDR2 is SQIVND (reference sequence). The CDR3 nucleotides are TGTGCCAGTAGTAGCCTCGGGCTCCTAAATGGCTACACCTTC. Translating it yields CASSSLGLLNGYTF.

This chain links TRBV2 with TRBJ2-3, with D hard to call. Germline CDR1 reads SNHLY; CDR2 reads FYNNEI. The CDR3 covers 14 residues. V was cut by 6 bases and J by 3 bases, with 13 bases left in between. CDR3 nucleotide sequence: TGTGCCAGCAGCAAACGCCAGATGACAGATACGCAGTATTTT. Its translation: CASSKRQMTDTQYF.

Details on this clone: At one of its ends the junction is not consistent with the germline gene, which may arise from a read error. Other DNA variants within this sample encode the same CDR3. This chain links TRBV19 with TRBJ1-5, with D unresolved. The CDR3 extends over 13 amino acids. The germline CDR1 and CDR2 sequences are LNHDA and SQIVND (reference sequence). The CDR3 DNA is TGCGCCAGTAGTATAGAATCCCGTCAGCCCCAGCATTTT. Translation: CASSIESRQPQHF.

This clone was recorded a few times. The chain carries TRBV11-2 and TRBJ2-7; 9 bases match TRBD2. This CDR3 has 11 residues. V shed 6 bases and J 6 bases; nucleotides not matched to a gene: 0. Germline loops: CDR1 SGHAT, CDR2 FQNNGV. This CDR3 reads CASRLAGEQYF. CDR3 DNA sequence: TGTGCCAGCAGACTAGCGGGCGAGCAGTACTTC.

V is TRBV10-1 and J is TRBJ2-7; D perhaps matches TRBD2 (5 bases). Germline loops: CDR1 WNHNN, CDR2 SYGVQD (reference sequence). This CDR3 spans 14 amino acids. V was clipped by 4 bases and J by 6 bases, with 16 bases between them. Here the CDR3 DNA reads TGCGCCAGCAGTGCGGCAGCCGGGGATTCCGAGCAGTACTTC. It translates to CASSAAAGDSEQYF.

The chain carries TRBV20-1 and TRBJ2-7, with a tentative D call TRBD1 (5 bases). Germline CDR1 is DFQATT and CDR2 is SNEGSKA (reference sequence). Trimming took off 2 bases at V and 9 bases at J, with 11 bases between the two ends. The CDR3 covers 11 residues. The CDR3, as DNA: TGCAGTGCTAGAAACAGGTCGTGGCAGTACTTC. Its protein product is CSARNRSWQYF.

Regarding this clone: The same CDR3 is also encoded by other DNA sequences in this sample. This sequence joins TRBV27 and TRBJ1-3; D uncertain. CDR1 and CDR2 (germline): MNHEY, SMNVEV (reference sequence). The CDR3 extends over 14 amino acids. Trimming left V 5 bases short and J 1 base short, with 9 bases between. In DNA, the CDR3 is TGTGCCAGCAGTCCTGGTCTATCTGGAAACACCATATATTTT. Protein sequence: CASSPGLSGNTIYF.

This clone occurred a few times. The identical CDR3 is also encoded by other nucleotide sequences in the sample. The chain recombines TRBV7-9 with TRBJ2-3; 7 bases align to TRBD1. Losses at the gene ends were 0 bases for V and 1 base for J; bases not matched to a gene: 1. This CDR3 is 15 amino acids long. Germline V lookup: CDR1 SEHNR, CDR2 FQNEAQ (reference sequence). The CDR3 DNA reads as TGTGCCAGCAGCTTAGCCGGGACAGGCACAGATACGCAGTATTTT. Protein product: CASSLAGTGTDTQYF.

This chain links TRBV7-9 with TRBJ2-7, with D possibly matching TRBD1 (5 bases). The V and J ends lost 8 bases and 6 bases respectively, with 11 bases between them. This CDR3 is 11 amino acids long. CDR1 SEHNR and CDR2 FQNEAQ come from the germline V gene (reference sequence). The CDR3 coding sequence is TGTGCCAGCGAGTGGGGCCGCGAGCAGTACTTC. Its translation is CASEWGREQYF. Variable domain in full (rest from reference TRBV7-9 and TRBJ2-7): DTGVSQNPRHKITKRGQNVTFRCDPISEHNRLYWYRQTLGQGPEFLTYFQNEAQLEKSRLLSDRFSAERPKGSFSTLEIQRTEQGDSAMYLCASEWGREQYFGPGTRLTVT.

The chain couples TRBV4-1 to TRBJ1-3; D is perhaps TRBD1 (6 bases). The CDR3 is 19 residues long. CDR1 MGHRA and CDR2 YSYEKL come from the germline V gene. The ends were cut back, 0 bases at V and 5 bases at J, with 23 bases in the middle. CDR3 in DNA: TGCGCCAGCAGCCAAGATATAGGCAATGCCGACAGGTTTCGAAACACCATATATTTT. It translates to CASSQDIGNADRFRNTIYF.

The chain has TRBV30 and TRBJ2-5, with unresolved D. V was clipped by 4 bases and J by 0 bases, with 12 bases between them. This CDR3 comprises 14 residues. CDR1 is GTSNPN, CDR2 SVGIG, per germline (reference sequence). The CDR3 spells CAWTVEMYQETQYF. In DNA form, the CDR3 reads TGTGCCTGGACGGTCGAAATGTACCAAGAGACCCAGTACTTC.

The CDR3 spells CATYGTSGGLARYEQYF. The CDR3 bases are TGTGCCACCTACGGGACTAGCGGGGGCCTCGCAAGGTACGAGCAGTACTTC. The chain carries TRBV19 and TRBJ2-7, with 14 bases that match TRBD2. Germline CDR1 reads LNHDA; CDR2 reads SQIVND (reference sequence). This CDR3 spans 17 amino acids. V lost 10 bases, J lost 4 bases, and 15 bases stayed unmatched. The whole variable domain, filled in from reference TRBV19 and TRBJ2-7, reads DGGITQSPKYLFRKEGQNVTLSCEQNLNHDAMYWYRQDPGQGLRLIYYSQIVNDFQKGDIAEGYSVSREKKESFPLTVTSAQKNPTAFYLCATYGTSGGLARYEQYFGPGTRLTVT.

The chain couples TRBV27 to TRBJ2-3, with D unresolved. CDR3 length: 15 amino acids. CDR1 MNHEY and CDR2 SMNVEV come from the germline V gene (reference sequence). V was pared by 0 bases and J by 2 bases, with 9 bases between. The CDR3 protein is CASSLSWGSTDTQYF. DNA of the CDR3: TGTGCCAGCAGTTTATCCTGGGGATCCACAGATACGCAGTATTTT.

The rearrangement joins TRBV7-9 to TRBJ2-1; D is ambiguous. Germline CDR1 is SEHNR and CDR2 is FQNEAQ (reference sequence). The V end was cut by 8 bases, the J end by 0 bases, with 14 bases between. The CDR3 runs to 15 residues. The CDR3 sequence: CASLEKATSYNEQFF. For the CDR3, the DNA is TGTGCCAGCCTAGAGAAGGCAACCTCCTACAATGAGCAGTTCTTC.

The V gene is TRBV18, the J gene TRBJ2-5; D is perhaps TRBD2 (6 bases). Germline V lookup: CDR1 KGHSH, CDR2 LQKENI. Trimming took off 6 bases at V and 5 bases at J, with 19 bases between the two ends. The CDR3 totals 15 residues. The CDR3, as DNA: TGTGCCAGCTCTCCTGGACTAATGGTCTACGAGACCCAGTACTTC. This codes for CASSPGLMVYETQYF. Full variable domain (remainder filled in from reference TRBV18 and TRBJ2-5): NAGVMQNPRHLVRRRGQEARLRCSPMKGHSHVYWYRQLPEEGLKFMVYLQKENIIDESGMPKERFSAEFPKEGPSILRIQQVVRGDSAAYFCASSPGLMVYETQYFGPGTRLLVL.

V gene TRBV6-5 combines with J gene TRBJ2-1, with D unclear. From germline, CDR1 is MNHEY and CDR2 SVGAGI. The germline V and J ends were trimmed by 6 bases and 5 bases, with 8 bases remaining between them. This CDR3 region has 12 residues. CDR3 sequence: CASREGHNEQFF. The CDR3 region has the DNA TGTGCCAGCAGGGAAGGGCACAATGAGCAGTTCTTC.

The chain combines TRBV10-3 with TRBJ2-7; tentatively, D is TRBD1 or TRBD2 (6 bases each). CDR3 length: 15 amino acids. The germline CDR1 and CDR2 sequences are ENHRY and SYGVKD. The V end was cut by 0 bases, the J end by 3 bases, with 12 bases between. The CDR3 DNA follows: TGTGCCATCAGTGAGTCCACGGGGGCCCTCTACGAGCAGTACTTC. It codes for CAISESTGALYEQYF.

This chain links TRBV9 with TRBJ1-1; the D gene is possibly TRBD1 (6 bases). CDR1 and CDR2 from the germline V gene are SGDLS and YYNGEE. The V end lost 4 bases, the J end lost 7 bases, and 14 bases lay between the germline ends. The CDR3 length is 13 residues. CDR3 region: CASSPVQGYEAFF. The CDR3 bases are TGTGCCAGCAGCCCCGTACAGGGATATGAAGCTTTCTTT.

This clone was seen only once. The chain joins TRBV6-5 to TRBJ1-2; TRBD1 agrees at 12 bases. J lost 4 bases, V lost 2 bases, and 5 bases had no gene match. The CDR3 runs 16 residues. CDR1 and CDR2 from the germline V gene are MNHEY and SVGAGI. The CDR3 region is CASSYPGTGGPYGYTF. The CDR3, as DNA: TGTGCCAGCAGTTACCCTGGGACAGGGGGCCCCTATGGCTACACCTTC.

This clone has a single count. The V gene is TRBV14, the J gene TRBJ1-6; the D gene is possibly TRBD1 (6 bases). Germline CDR1 and CDR2: SGHDN and FVKESK. V lost 0 bases to trimming and J lost 0 bases, with 9 bases between them. The CDR3 has 17 residues. The CDR3 reads CASSQDEGDSYNSPLHF. The CDR3 DNA reads TGTGCCAGCAGCCAAGACGAGGGGGACTCCTATAATTCACCCCTCCACTTT.

About this clone itself: This sample includes further DNA sequences coding for the same CDR3. The chain combines TRBV6-5 with TRBJ2-7; tentative D call: TRBD1 (5 bases). Deletions cut 3 bases from V and 1 base from J, with 7 bases between. CDR1 and CDR2 (germline): MNHEY, SVGAGI. The CDR3 contains 13 residues. Here the CDR3 DNA reads TGTGCCAGCAGTTATAGACAGTCCTACGAGCAGTACTTC. The encoded protein is CASSYRQSYEQYF.

The V call is TRBV9, the J call TRBJ2-1; D remains unclear. The CDR3 covers 18 residues. Between the trimmed V and J ends, which lost 0 bases and 3 bases, there was a span of 19 bases. Germline-derived CDR1 and CDR2 are SGDLS and YYNGEE. The CDR3 spells CASSVAPLGSVGYNEQFF. In DNA form, the CDR3 reads TGTGCCAGCAGCGTAGCCCCCTTGGGCTCGGTAGGCTACAATGAGCAGTTCTTC.

This clone turned up a few times. This chain joins TRBV21-1 and TRBJ1-1; the table's D call, TRBD1, has no DNA check behind it. TRBV21-1 is noted as a pseudogene. The CDR3 is 13 amino acids. The CDR3 is CATETGGNTEAFF. The CDR3 DNA is TGTGCCACGGAGACAGGGGGAAACACTGAAGCTTTCTTT.

The rearrangement joins TRBV13 to TRBJ2-2; possible D gene TRBD1, 6 bases. Germline V gives CDR1 PRHDT, CDR2 FYEKMQ (reference sequence). CDR3 length equals 18 residues. The V and J ends lost 4 bases and 0 bases respectively, with 18 bases between them. In DNA, the CDR3 is TGTGCCAGCAGCTCCGGACAGCCCCGATGGGCGAACACCGGGGAGCTGTTTTTT. Its protein product is CASSSGQPRWANTGELFF.

The rearrangement links TRBV2 to TRBJ1-3; D not certain. CDR3 length equals 15 residues. Germline CDR1 and CDR2: SNHLY and FYNNEI. Trimming removed 2 bases at V and 0 bases at J, with 8 bases between. The CDR3 protein is CASSESVISGNTIYF. The CDR3 bases are TGTGCCAGCAGTGAATCGGTCATCTCTGGAAACACCATATATTTT.

The chain links TRBV7-9 to TRBJ2-2; TRBD1 agrees at 9 bases. V lost 11 bases to trimming and J lost 3 bases; unmatched junction nucleotides: 4. The CDR3 totals 13 residues. The V gene's germline CDR1 is SEHNR and CDR2 FQNEAQ (reference sequence). The CDR3 nucleotides are TGTGCCTGCGGGACAGGGCACACCGGGGAGCTGTTTTTT. Encoded protein: CACGTGHTGELFF.